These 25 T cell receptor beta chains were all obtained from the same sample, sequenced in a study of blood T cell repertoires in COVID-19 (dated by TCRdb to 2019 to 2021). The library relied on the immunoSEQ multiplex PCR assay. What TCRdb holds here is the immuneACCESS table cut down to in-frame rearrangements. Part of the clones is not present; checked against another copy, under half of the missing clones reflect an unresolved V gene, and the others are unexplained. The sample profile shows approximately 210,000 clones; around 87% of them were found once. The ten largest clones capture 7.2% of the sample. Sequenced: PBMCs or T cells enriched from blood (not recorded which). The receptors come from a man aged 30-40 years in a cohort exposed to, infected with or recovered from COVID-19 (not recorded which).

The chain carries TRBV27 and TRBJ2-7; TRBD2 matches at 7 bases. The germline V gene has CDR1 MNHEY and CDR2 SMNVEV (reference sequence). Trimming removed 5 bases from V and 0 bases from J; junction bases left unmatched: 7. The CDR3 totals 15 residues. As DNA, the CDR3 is TGTGCCAGCAGTCTCTCGAGCGGGATCTCCTACGAGCAGTACTTC. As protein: CASSLSSGISYEQYF.

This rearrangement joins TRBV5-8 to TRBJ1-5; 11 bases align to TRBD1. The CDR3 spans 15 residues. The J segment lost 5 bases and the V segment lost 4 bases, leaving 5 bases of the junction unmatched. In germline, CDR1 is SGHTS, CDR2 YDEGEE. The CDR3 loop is CASSPGTGGYQPQHF. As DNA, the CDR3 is TGTGCCAGCAGCCCCGGGACAGGGGGATATCAGCCCCAGCATTTT.

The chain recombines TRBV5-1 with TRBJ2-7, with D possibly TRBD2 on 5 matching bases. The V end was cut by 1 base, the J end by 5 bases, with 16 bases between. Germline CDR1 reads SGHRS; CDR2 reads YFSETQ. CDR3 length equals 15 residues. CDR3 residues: CASSLRGSLQDEQYF. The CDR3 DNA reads TGCGCCAGCAGCTTGAGAGGGTCCCTCCAGGACGAGCAGTACTTC.

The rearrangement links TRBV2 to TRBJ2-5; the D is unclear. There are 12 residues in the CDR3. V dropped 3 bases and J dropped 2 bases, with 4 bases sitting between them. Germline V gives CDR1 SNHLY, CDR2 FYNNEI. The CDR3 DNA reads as TGTGCCAGCAGTGACATTCAAGAGACCCAGTACTTC. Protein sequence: CASSDIQETQYF.

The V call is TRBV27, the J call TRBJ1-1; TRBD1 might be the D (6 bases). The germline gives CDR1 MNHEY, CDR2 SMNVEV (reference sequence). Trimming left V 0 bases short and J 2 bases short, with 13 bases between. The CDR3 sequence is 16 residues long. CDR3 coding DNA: TGTGCCAGCAGTTTATCCATCGACAGGTTAAACACTGAAGCTTTCTTT. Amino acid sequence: CASSLSIDRLNTEAFF.

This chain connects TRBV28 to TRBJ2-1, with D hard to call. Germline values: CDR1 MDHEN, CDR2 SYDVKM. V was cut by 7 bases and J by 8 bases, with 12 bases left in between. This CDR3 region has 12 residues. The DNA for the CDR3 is TGTGCCAGCACTTCTAGGATCGATGAGCAGTTCTTC. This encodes CASTSRIDEQFF.

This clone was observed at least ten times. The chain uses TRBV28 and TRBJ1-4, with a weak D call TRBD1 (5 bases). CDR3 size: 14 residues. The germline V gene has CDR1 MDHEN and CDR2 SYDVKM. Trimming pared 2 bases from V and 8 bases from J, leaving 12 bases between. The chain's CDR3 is CASSLRGYVEKLFF. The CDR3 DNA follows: TGTGCCAGCAGTTTAAGGGGTTATGTAGAAAAACTGTTTTTT.

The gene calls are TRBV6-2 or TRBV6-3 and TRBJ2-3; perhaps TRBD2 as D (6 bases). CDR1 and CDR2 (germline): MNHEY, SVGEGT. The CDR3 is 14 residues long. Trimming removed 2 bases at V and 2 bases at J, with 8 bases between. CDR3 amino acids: CASSYGRSTDTQYF. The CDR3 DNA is TGTGCCAGCAGTTACGGGAGGTCCACAGATACGCAGTATTTT.

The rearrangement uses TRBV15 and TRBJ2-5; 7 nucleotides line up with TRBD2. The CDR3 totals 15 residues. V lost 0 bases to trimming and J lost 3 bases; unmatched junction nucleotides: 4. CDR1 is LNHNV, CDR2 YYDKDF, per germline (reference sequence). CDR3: CATSRDQRDEETQYF. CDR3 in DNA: TGTGCCACCAGCAGAGATCAGCGGGACGAAGAGACCCAGTACTTC.

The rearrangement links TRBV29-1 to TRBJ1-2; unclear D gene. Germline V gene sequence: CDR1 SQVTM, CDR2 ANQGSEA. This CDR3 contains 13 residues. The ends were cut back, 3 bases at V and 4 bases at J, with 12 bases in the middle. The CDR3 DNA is TGCAGCGTTGAGTTGGAACAGAGCTATGGCTACACCTTC. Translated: CSVELEQSYGYTF.

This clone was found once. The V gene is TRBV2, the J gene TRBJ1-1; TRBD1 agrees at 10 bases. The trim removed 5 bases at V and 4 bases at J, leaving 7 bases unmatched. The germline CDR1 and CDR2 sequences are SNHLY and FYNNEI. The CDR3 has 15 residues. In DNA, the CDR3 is TGTGCCAGCAGTTTGACCGGGACAGGGGCCACTGAAGCTTTCTTT. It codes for CASSLTGTGATEAFF.

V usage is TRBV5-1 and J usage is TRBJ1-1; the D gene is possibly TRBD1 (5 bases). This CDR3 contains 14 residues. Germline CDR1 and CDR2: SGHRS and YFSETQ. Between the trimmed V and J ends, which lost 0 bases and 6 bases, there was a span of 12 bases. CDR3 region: CASSLESRAPEAFF. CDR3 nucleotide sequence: TGCGCCAGCAGCTTGGAGTCCAGGGCCCCTGAAGCTTTCTTT.

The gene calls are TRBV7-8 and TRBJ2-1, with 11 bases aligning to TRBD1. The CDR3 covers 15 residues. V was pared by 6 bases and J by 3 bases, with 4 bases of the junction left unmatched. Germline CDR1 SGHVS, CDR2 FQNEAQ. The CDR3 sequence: CASSKGQGVYNEQFF. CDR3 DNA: TGTGCCAGCAGTAAGGGACAGGGGGTCTACAATGAGCAGTTCTTC.

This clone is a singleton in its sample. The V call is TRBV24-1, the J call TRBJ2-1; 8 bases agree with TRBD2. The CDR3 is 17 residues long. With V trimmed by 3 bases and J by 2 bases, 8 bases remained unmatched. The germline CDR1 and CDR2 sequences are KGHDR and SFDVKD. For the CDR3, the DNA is TGTGCCACCAGTGATCCCTCTCGGGGGGGAACCTACAATGAGCAGTTCTTC. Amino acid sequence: CATSDPSRGGTYNEQFF.

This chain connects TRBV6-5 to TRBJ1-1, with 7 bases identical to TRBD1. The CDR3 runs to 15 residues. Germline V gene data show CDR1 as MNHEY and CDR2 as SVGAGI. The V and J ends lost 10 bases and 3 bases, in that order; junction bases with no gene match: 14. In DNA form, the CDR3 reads TGTGCCATCACCATTCGCAGGGGGAGGTACACTGAAGCTTTCTTT. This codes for CAITIRRGRYTEAFF.

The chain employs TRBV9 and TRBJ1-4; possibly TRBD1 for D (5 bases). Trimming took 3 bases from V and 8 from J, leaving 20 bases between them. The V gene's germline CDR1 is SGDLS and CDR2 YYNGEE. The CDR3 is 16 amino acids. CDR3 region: CASSAHSGTVDEKLFF. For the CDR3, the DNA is TGTGCCAGCAGCGCCCACAGCGGGACTGTCGACGAAAAACTGTTTTTT.

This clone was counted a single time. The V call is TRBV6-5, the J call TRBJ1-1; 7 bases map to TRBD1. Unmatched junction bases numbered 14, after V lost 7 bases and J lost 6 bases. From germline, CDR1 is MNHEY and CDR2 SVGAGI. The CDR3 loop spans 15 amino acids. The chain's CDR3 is CASIPGQITFSEAFF. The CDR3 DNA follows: TGTGCCAGCATACCGGGACAGATCACTTTTTCTGAAGCTTTCTTT.

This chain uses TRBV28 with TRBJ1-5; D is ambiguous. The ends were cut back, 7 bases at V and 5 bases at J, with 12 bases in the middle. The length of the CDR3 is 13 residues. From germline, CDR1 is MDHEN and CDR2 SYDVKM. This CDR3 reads CASTIIGDQPQHF. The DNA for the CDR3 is TGTGCCAGCACAATAATCGGGGATCAGCCCCAGCATTTT.

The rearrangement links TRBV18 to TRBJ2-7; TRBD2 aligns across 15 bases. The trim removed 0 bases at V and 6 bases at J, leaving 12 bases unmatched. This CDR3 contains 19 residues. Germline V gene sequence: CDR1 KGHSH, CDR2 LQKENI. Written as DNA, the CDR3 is TGTGCCAGCTCACCACCGGGACTAGCGGGAGGTCCCTCTCGGGGCGAGCAGTACTTC. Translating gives CASSPPGLAGGPSRGEQYF.

The CDR3 here is CASSPEKSRGGVRRTQYF. The DNA of the CDR3 is TGCGCCAGCAGCCCCGAAAAATCCCGAGGGGGGGTTCGGAGGACCCAGTACTTC. The gene calls are TRBV4-1 and TRBJ2-5; a weak D match, TRBD2 (7 bases). CDR1 and CDR2 from the germline V gene are MGHRA and YSYEKL. The CDR3 totals 18 residues. The V end lost 4 bases, the J end lost 7 bases, and 28 bases lay between the germline ends.

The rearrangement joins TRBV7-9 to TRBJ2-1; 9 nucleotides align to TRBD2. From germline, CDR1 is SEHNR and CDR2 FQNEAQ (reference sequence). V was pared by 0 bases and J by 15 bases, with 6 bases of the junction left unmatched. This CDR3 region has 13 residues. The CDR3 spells CASSLAVSGRGFF. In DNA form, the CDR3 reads TGTGCCAGCAGCTTAGCGGTTAGCGGGAGAGGGTTCTTC. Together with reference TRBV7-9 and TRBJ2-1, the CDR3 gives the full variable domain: DTGVSQNPRHKITKRGQNVTFRCDPISEHNRLYWYRQTLGQGPEFLTYFQNEAQLEKSRLLSDRFSAERPKGSFSTLEIQRTEQGDSAMYLCASSLAVSGRGFFGPGTRLTVL.

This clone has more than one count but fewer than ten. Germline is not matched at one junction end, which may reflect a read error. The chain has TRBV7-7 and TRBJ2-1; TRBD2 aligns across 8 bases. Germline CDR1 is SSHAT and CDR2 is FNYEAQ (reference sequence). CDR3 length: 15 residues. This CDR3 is CASSPSSGLYNEQFF. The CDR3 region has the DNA TGTGCTAGCAGCCCTTCTAGCGGGCTTTACAATGAGCAGTTCTTC.

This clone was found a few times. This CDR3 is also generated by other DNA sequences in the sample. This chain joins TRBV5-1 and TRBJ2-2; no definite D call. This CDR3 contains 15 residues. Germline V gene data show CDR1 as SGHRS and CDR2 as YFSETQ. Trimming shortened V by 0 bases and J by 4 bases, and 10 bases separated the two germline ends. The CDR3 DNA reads TGCGCCAGCAGCTTGGTACAGACACCCACCGGGGAGCTGTTTTTT. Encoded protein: CASSLVQTPTGELFF. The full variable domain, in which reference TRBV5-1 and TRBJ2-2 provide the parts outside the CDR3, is KAGVTQTPRYLIKTRGQQVTLSCSPISGHRSVSWYQQTPGQGLQFLFEYFSETQRNKGNFPGRFSGRQFSNSRSEMNVSTLELGDSALYLCASSLVQTPTGELFFGEGSRLTVL.

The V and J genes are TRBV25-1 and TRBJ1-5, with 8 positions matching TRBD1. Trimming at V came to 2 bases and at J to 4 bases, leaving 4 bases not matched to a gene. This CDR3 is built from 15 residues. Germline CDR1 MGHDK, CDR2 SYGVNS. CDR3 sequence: CASSEQGALNQPQHF. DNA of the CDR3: TGTGCCAGCAGTGAACAGGGGGCCCTTAATCAGCCCCAGCATTTT.

Here the CDR3 DNA reads TGTGCCAGCAGAGAAACCGACAGGGCTGGGGCCAACGTCCTGACTTTC. Translation: CASRETDRAGANVLTF. V and J are TRBV9 and TRBJ2-6; 7 positions match TRBD1. The junction had 7 bases not matched to a gene; V was cut back by 5 bases and J by 2 bases. The CDR3 loop spans 16 amino acids. Germline CDR1 is SGDLS and CDR2 is YYNGEE.